Included here is one T cell receptor beta chain sequence, with context. The antigen is unknown. This record belongs to a study of graft-versus-host responses after intestinal transplantation. Repertoires were generated with immunoSEQ multiplex PCR, while TCRdb's copy carries only in-frame clones and drops some. Of approximately 85,000 clones detected, 80% to 95% appear once; the ten largest clones hold 0.95% to 1.3%. The receptor was derived from a human donor who was the organ donor for an intestinal transplant. Sequenced here: unstimulated CD8+ T cells sorted from spleen or lymph node cells, sampled before transplant.

The CDR3 DNA is TGTGCCAGTAGTATCGTGGGGGTAGCGGGAGGGACCGACACCGGGGAGCTGTTTTTT. It specifies CASSIVGVAGGTDTGELFF. The chain has TRBV19 and TRBJ2-2; the match to TRBD2 covers 11 bases. This CDR3 contains 19 residues. V lost 3 bases, J lost 3 bases, and 12 bases stayed unmatched. Germline CDR1 LNHDA, CDR2 SQIVND (reference sequence).